The 26 T cell receptor beta chains below come from one sample, sequenced in a study of shared clonotypes between healthy human individuals. Clones were read by immunoSEQ multiplex PCR, and TCRdb kept only the in-frame ones, dropping some. The sample has about 520,000 clones, more than 65% seen once; the top ten hold roughly 13%. The specimen was PBMCs. These receptors came from a woman in her thirties or forties in good health. Some clones in this sample may be carry-over from other donors' samples.

In its sample, this clone was seen a few times. This likely stems from a read error, as it lies one base from a far larger clone. The V gene is TRBV30, the J gene TRBJ1-1, with D maybe TRBD1 (5 bases). The CDR3 has 18 amino acids. V lost 2 bases and J 3 bases, leaving 25 bases between the germline ends. CDR1 is GTSNPN, CDR2 SVGIG, per germline (reference sequence). The chain's CDR3 is CAWSPFGLGGLGDTEAFF. The CDR3 DNA reads TGTGCCTGGAGTCCCTTCGGCTTGGGTGGGTTAGGGGACACTGAAGCTTTCTTT.

This sequence joins TRBV6-1 and TRBJ1-1; the match to TRBD1 covers 8 bases. V was clipped by 6 bases and J by 3 bases; unmatched bases: 6. CDR3 length: 14 amino acids. The germline V gene has CDR1 MNHNS and CDR2 SASEGT. CDR3 sequence: CASRQGVWDTEAFF. The CDR3 DNA reads TGTGCCAGCAGACAGGGGGTTTGGGACACTGAAGCTTTCTTT.

CDR3 coding DNA: TGTGCCAGCAGCTTAGCCATCCAAGAGACCCAGTACTTC. Translated, it gives CASSLAIQETQYF. The chain employs TRBV7-6 and TRBJ2-5; no definite D call. Trimming took 0 bases from V and 1 from J, leaving 3 bases between them. The CDR3 has 13 residues. Germline CDR1 and CDR2: SGHVS and FNYEAQ.

A remark on this clone: With only one base between it and a far larger clone, this is likely a read error. The same CDR3 also results from other DNA sequences found in this sample. The chain carries TRBV6-5 and TRBJ1-5; D remains ambiguous. Germline V lookup: CDR1 MNHEY, CDR2 SVGAGI. This CDR3 comprises 14 residues. Written as DNA, the CDR3 is TGTGCAAGCAGCTCCCACTTACAAGGTCAGCCCCAGCATTTT. Residues: CASSSHLQGQPQHF.

CDR3 residues: CAWTRLAFSYNEQFF. Here the CDR3 DNA reads TGTGCCTGGACCAGACTAGCCTTCTCCTACAATGAGCAGTTCTTC. V gene TRBV30 combines with J gene TRBJ2-1; 7 bases map to TRBD2. The CDR3 has 15 residues. Germline V gene sequence: CDR1 GTSNPN, CDR2 SVGIG (reference sequence). J lost 0 bases, V lost 4 bases, and 6 bases had no gene match.

The V call is TRBV9, the J call TRBJ2-5; tentatively, D is TRBD1 (6 bases). This CDR3 has 15 residues. V gave up 0 bases and J gave up 3 bases, with 12 bases separating them. CDR1 is SGDLS and CDR2 is YYNGEE in the germline V gene. CDR3 bases: TGTGCCAGCAGCGTAGACGGGACAAACGAAGAGACCCAGTACTTC. Translation: CASSVDGTNEETQYF.

CDR3 DNA: TGTGCCAGCAGTCCCCCCGGGCAGGGGAGGGAGACCCAGTACTTC. Protein: CASSPPGQGRETQYF. V gene TRBV28 combines with J gene TRBJ2-5; D tentatively fits TRBD1 or TRBD2 (6 bases each). The CDR3 is made up of 15 amino acids. V shed 5 bases and J shed 5 bases, with 18 bases lying between them. Germline V gene lookup returns CDR1 MDHEN and CDR2 SYDVKM. Filled out from reference TRBV28 and TRBJ2-5, the complete variable domain reads DVKVTQSSRYLVKRTGEKVFLECVQDMDHENMFWYRQDPGLGLRLIYFSYDVKMKEKGDIPEGYSVSREKKERFSLILESASTNQTSMYLCASSPPGQGRETQYFGPGTRLLVL.

CDR3 protein: CASSPRDTTYEQYF. As DNA, the CDR3 is TGTGCCAGCAGCCCCCGGGACACCACCTACGAGCAGTACTTC. The chain employs TRBV9 and TRBJ2-7, with D perhaps matching TRBD1 (6 bases). The CDR3 contains 14 residues. V was clipped by 4 bases and J by 2 bases, with 13 bases between them. Germline V gives CDR1 SGDLS, CDR2 YYNGEE.

The chain employs TRBV5-4 and TRBJ2-7; D may be TRBD2 (5 bases). This CDR3 region has 17 residues. Germline V gene sequence: CDR1 SGHNT, CDR2 YYREEE (reference sequence). Trimming removed 2 bases from V and 2 bases from J, with 20 bases in between. The CDR3 DNA follows: TGTGCCAGCAGCTTACTTAAGGGAGTGGAATGGGCCTACGAGCAGTACTTC. This encodes CASSLLKGVEWAYEQYF.

The chain combines TRBV6-1 with TRBJ2-3; 7 nucleotides line up with TRBD1. The V and J ends lost 6 bases and 3 bases, in that order; junction bases with no gene match: 6. CDR1 and CDR2 from the germline V gene are MNHNS and SASEGT. This CDR3 spans 14 amino acids. The CDR3 region is CASSSLTGTDTQYF. The CDR3 DNA reads as TGTGCCAGCAGCAGTTTGACAGGGACAGATACGCAGTATTTT.

A single count supports this clone. The V gene is TRBV7-2, the J gene TRBJ1-1; maybe TRBD1 (5 bases). The CDR3 runs 14 residues. Trimming took off 1 base at V and 3 bases at J, with 9 bases between the two ends. Looked up from germline, CDR1 is SGHTA and CDR2 is FQGNSA. The CDR3 DNA reads as TGTGCCAGCAGCTTAGGGGGCGCTTACACTGAAGCTTTCTTT. Protein: CASSLGGAYTEAFF.

The chain joins TRBV9 to TRBJ2-3, with 7 bases lining up with TRBD2. Per germline, CDR1 SGDLS and CDR2 YYNGEE. This CDR3 comprises 15 residues. V gave up 1 base and J gave up 4 bases; unmatched junction bases: 6. CDR3 DNA: TGTGCCAGCAGCGTAACGGGAGGTTGGGCAGATACGCAGTATTTT. As protein: CASSVTGGWADTQYF.

This clone was observed a handful of times. The chain recombines TRBV6-5 with TRBJ2-1; weak D call: TRBD2 (6 bases). Germline loops: CDR1 MNHEY, CDR2 SVGAGI. This CDR3 spans 15 amino acids. With 2 bases removed from V and 2 bases from J, the gap between germline ends came to 10 bases. CDR3 in DNA: TGTGCCAGCAGTTACCTTGGGGGGACCTACAATGAGCAGTTCTTC. Protein product: CASSYLGGTYNEQFF.

V usage is TRBV7-8 and J usage is TRBJ2-7, with D hard to call. V lost 1 base, J lost 3 bases, and 10 bases lay in between. The CDR3 length is 14 residues. CDR1 is SGHVS and CDR2 is FQNEAQ in the germline V gene. CDR3 sequence: CASSLVVGYYEQYF. The CDR3 nucleotides are TGTGCCAGCAGCTTAGTGGTAGGGTACTACGAGCAGTACTTC. Full variable domain (rest looked up from reference TRBV7-8 and TRBJ2-7): GAGVSQSPRYKVAKRGQDVALRCDPISGHVSLFWYQQALGQGPEFLTYFQNEAQLDKSGLPSDRFFAERPEGSVSTLKIQRTQQEDSAVYLCASSLVVGYYEQYFGPGTRLTVT.

This clone was detected many times. The chain employs TRBV7-2 and TRBJ2-7; no reliable D call. Per germline, CDR1 SGHTA and CDR2 FQGNSA. This CDR3 is built from 15 residues. V was shortened by 4 bases and J by 0 bases, with 13 bases between the two germline ends. CDR3 bases: TGTGCCAGCAGCTCGTGGGTGGGCAGCTCCTACGAGCAGTACTTC. Translating it yields CASSSWVGSSYEQYF. Full variable domain (outside the CDR3, taken from reference TRBV7-2 and TRBJ2-7): GAGVSQSPSNKVTEKGKDVELRCDPISGHTALYWYRQSLGQGLEFLIYFQGNSAPDKSGLPSDRFSAERTGGSVSTLTIQRTQQEDSAVYLCASSSWVGSSYEQYFGPGTRLTVT.

The chain joins TRBV6-1 to TRBJ1-5; TRBD1 agrees at 10 bases. V was clipped by 5 bases and J by 4 bases; unmatched bases: 5. CDR3 length: 15 amino acids. Germline V gene lookup returns CDR1 MNHNS and CDR2 SASEGT. This CDR3 is CASSLGTGVNQPQHF. CDR3 bases: TGTGCCAGCAGTCTAGGGACAGGGGTAAATCAGCCCCAGCATTTT.

The genes are TRBV15 and TRBJ1-3; unclear D gene. Trimming left V 0 bases short and J 2 bases short, with 11 bases between. The CDR3 runs 16 residues. The germline V gene encodes CDR1 LNHNV and CDR2 YYDKDF (reference sequence). CDR3 sequence reads: CATSREGKSAGNTIYF. In DNA, the CDR3 is TGTGCCACCAGCAGAGAGGGTAAATCGGCTGGAAACACCATATATTTT.

The genes are TRBV5-6 and TRBJ2-5; TRBD2 is a possible D gene (6 bases). Per germline, CDR1 SGHDT and CDR2 YYEEEE. The ends were cut back, 0 bases at V and 1 base at J, with 7 bases in the middle. CDR3 size: 14 residues. The CDR3 region is CASSLGRGQETQYF. CDR3 sequence (DNA): TGTGCCAGCAGCTTGGGGCGGGGCCAAGAGACCCAGTACTTC.

This rearrangement joins TRBV28 to TRBJ1-2; D may be TRBD1 (5 bases). This CDR3 region has 13 residues. Germline V gene data show CDR1 as MDHEN and CDR2 as SYDVKM. With 11 bases removed from V and 4 bases from J, the gap between germline ends came to 17 bases. DNA of the CDR3: TGTGCCCCGGCGGGGCAGAAGTTCTATGGCTACACCTTC. Protein sequence: CAPAGQKFYGYTF.

The genes are TRBV28 and TRBJ1-1; TRBD1 matches 9 bases. V shed 5 bases and J 7 bases; nucleotides not matched to a gene: 8. CDR3 length: 14 amino acids. Germline V gene data show CDR1 as MDHEN and CDR2 as SYDVKM. As DNA, the CDR3 is TGTGCCAGCAGTCGGGACAGGGTGGTAAATGAAGCTTTCTTT. Protein: CASSRDRVVNEAFF.

CDR3 region: CASSPPVGGGAFF. In nucleotides, the CDR3 is TGTGCCAGCAGCCCCCCCGTTGGGGGGGGAGCTTTCTTT. This sequence joins TRBV5-6 and TRBJ1-1, with a weak D call TRBD1 (5 bases). The V and J ends lost 4 bases and 10 bases respectively, with 17 bases between them. Germline lookup yields CDR1 SGHDT and CDR2 YYEEEE. This CDR3 has 13 residues.

This chain connects TRBV7-8 to TRBJ1-4, with a tentative D call TRBD1 (5 bases). The CDR3 is 14 residues long. Between the trimmed V and J ends, which lost 1 base and 2 bases, there was a span of 5 bases. Germline lookup yields CDR1 SGHVS and CDR2 FQNEAQ. CDR3 residues: CASSLGDTNEKLFF. In DNA form, the CDR3 reads TGTGCCAGCAGCTTAGGGGACACTAATGAAAAACTGTTTTTT.

This rearrangement joins TRBV28 to TRBJ2-5; TRBD2 aligns across 7 bases. Per the germline V gene, CDR1 is MDHEN and CDR2 is SYDVKM. This CDR3 spans 15 amino acids. V shed 5 bases, J shed 4 bases, and the junction held 10 bases outside the gene matches. CDR3 region: CASSTGGVAGETQYF. The CDR3 DNA follows: TGTGCCAGCAGTACCGGGGGAGTAGCGGGAGAGACCCAGTACTTC.

V and J are TRBV7-2 and TRBJ1-4; a weak D match, TRBD1 (6 bases). V was pared by 2 bases and J by 5 bases, with 12 bases between. Germline V gene sequence: CDR1 SGHTA, CDR2 FQGNSA. This CDR3 contains 15 residues. DNA of the CDR3: TGTGCCAGCAGCTTACGGGGGGCTGAGAATGAAAAACTGTTTTTT. Amino acids: CASSLRGAENEKLFF.

Only one count was recorded for this clone. Since a far larger clone is one base different, this is likely a read error. J is TRBJ2-5 and V is TRBV29-1; 13 bases fit TRBD2. In germline, CDR1 is SQVTM, CDR2 ANQGSEA. V lost 7 bases and J lost 4; bases outside the gene matches: 6. The CDR3 loop spans 14 amino acids. Here the CDR3 DNA reads TGCAGCGCTCGGACTAGCGGGAGTCCAGAGACCCAGTACTTC. It is translated as CSARTSGSPETQYF.

The rearrangement joins TRBV27 to TRBJ2-3, with 9 bases fitting TRBD2. The V gene end was trimmed by 3 bases and the J gene end by 0 bases; junction bases not matched to a gene: 1. The CDR3 sequence is 15 residues long. CDR1 and CDR2 (germline): MNHEY, SMNVEV (reference sequence). CDR3 loop: CASSFGTSSTDTQYF. The CDR3 DNA sequence: TGTGCCAGCAGTTTCGGGACTAGCAGCACAGATACGCAGTATTTT.